This T cell receptor beta chain was recorded in a study of T cells in Graves' hyperthyroidism and ophthalmopathy. From RNA transcripts, TCR beta CDR3 regions were amplified. The primer set for the first-round RT-PCR of the TCR CDR3 was HTBI. TCRdb itself ran the multiplex PCR reads through MiXCR, one entry per CDR3 protein. The data contain approximately 640,000 distinct CDR3 sequences, 15% to 20% of them seen just once; the ten biggest clones take up 15%. V was trimmed by 3 bases and J by 7 bases, leaving 7 bases between them. This CDR3 comprises 13 residues. Germline values: CDR1 MDHEN, CDR2 SYDVKM. This clonotype was counted at least ten times. Its antigen is as yet unknown. Overall study results and limits: Most clonotypes expanded in the thyroid (above 0.001) were also present in blood.

Sample: blood. The genes are TRBV28 and TRBJ1-6; D is ambiguous. The TCR comes from a man aged 45 to 65 with Graves' hyperthyroidism. CDR3 sequence (DNA): TGTGCCAGCAGTTTGGGGTTAAATTCACCCCTCCACTTT. Its translation: CASSLGLNSPLHF.